The clone carrying this TCR beta chain has a handful of counts. The entry originates in a study of blood T cell repertoires in COVID-19. The CDR3 is 13 amino acids. V shed 1 base and J shed 4 bases, with 8 bases lying between them. CDR1 and CDR2 from the germline V gene are SGHAT and FQDESV (reference sequence). Sequenced by immunoSEQ multiplex PCR; TCRdb stores in-frame clones only, minus some. Here the sample spans 150,000 to 200,000 clones, around nine tenths being singletons. V is TRBV11-1 and J is TRBJ2-7; TRBD2 is a possible D gene (6 bases). The specimen was peripheral blood. This TCR derives from a human donor in a cohort sampled during active COVID-19. The CDR3 DNA reads as TGTGCCAGCAGCTTAGGACGGGAGTACGAGCAGTACTTC. Translating it yields CASSLGREYEQYF.